The following is a T cell receptor beta chain sequence with its context. With V trimmed by 0 bases and J by 2 bases, 1 base remained unmatched. Germline V lookup: CDR1 MGHRA, CDR2 YSYEKL. This CDR3 has 15 residues. These data are taken from a study of cytomegalovirus exposure and HLA in healthy donors. Repertoires were generated with immunoSEQ multiplex PCR, while TCRdb's copy carries only in-frame clones and drops some. The sample carries some 190,000 clones, roughly 83% recorded once. The gene calls are TRBV4-1 and TRBJ1-2; TRBD1 agrees at 9 bases. The sequence was collected from a young woman in good health and CMV-seronegative. The sequencing sample was made of PBMCs. The CDR3 bases are TGCGCCAGCAGCCAAGATGGGACAGGGAACTATGGCTACACCTTC. This gives the protein CASSQDGTGNYGYTF.